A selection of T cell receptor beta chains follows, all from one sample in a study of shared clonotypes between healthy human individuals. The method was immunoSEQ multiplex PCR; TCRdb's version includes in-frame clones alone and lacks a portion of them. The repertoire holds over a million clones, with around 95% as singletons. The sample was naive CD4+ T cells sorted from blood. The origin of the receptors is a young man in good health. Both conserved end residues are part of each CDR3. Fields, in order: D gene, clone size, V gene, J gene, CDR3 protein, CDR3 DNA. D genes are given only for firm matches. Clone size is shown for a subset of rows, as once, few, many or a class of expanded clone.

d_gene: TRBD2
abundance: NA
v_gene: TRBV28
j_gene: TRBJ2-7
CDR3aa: CASSSGTSGLYEQYF
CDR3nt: TGTGCCAGCAGTTCCGGGACTAGCGGGCTCTACGAGCAGTACTTC

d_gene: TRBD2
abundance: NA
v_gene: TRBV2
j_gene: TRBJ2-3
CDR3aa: CASRIRTSASADTQYF
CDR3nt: TGTGCCAGCAGGATAAGGACTAGCGCGTCGGCAGATACGCAGTATTTT

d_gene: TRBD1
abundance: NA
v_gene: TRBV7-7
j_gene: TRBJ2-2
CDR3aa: CASSQTGTVTGELFF
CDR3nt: TGTGCCAGCAGTCAGACCGGGACAGTTACCGGGGAGCTGTTTTTT

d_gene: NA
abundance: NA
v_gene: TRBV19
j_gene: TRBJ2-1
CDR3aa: CASSTIARLGYNEQFF
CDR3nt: TGTGCCAGTAGTACCATAGCGAGACTGGGCTACAATGAGCAGTTCTTC

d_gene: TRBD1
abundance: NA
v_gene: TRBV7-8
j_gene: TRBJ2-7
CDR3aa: CASSLATGGSYEQYF
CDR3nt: TGTGCCAGCAGCTTAGCAACAGGGGGCTCCTACGAGCAGTACTTC

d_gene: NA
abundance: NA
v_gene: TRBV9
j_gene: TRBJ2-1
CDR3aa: CASSVPQGSNEQFF
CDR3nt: TGTGCCAGCAGCGTTCCCCAGGGGTCCAATGAGCAGTTCTTC

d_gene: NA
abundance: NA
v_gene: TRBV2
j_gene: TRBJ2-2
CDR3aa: CASKGQNTGELFF
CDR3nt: TGTGCCAGCAAGGGACAGAACACCGGGGAGCTGTTTTTT

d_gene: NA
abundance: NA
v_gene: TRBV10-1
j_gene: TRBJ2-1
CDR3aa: CASSRTVPGRFGNEQFF
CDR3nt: TGCGCCAGCAGTCGAACGGTTCCGGGCAGGTTTGGGAATGAGCAGTTCTTC

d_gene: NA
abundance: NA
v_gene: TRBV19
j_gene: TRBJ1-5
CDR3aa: CASSPTGNQRNQPQHF
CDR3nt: TGTGCCAGTAGTCCAACAGGTAATCAGCGCAATCAGCCCCAGCATTTT

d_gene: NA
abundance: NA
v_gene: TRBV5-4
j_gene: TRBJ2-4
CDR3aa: CASSPEMGSQNIQYF
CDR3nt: TGTGCCAGCAGCCCCGAAATGGGCAGCCAAAACATTCAGTACTTC

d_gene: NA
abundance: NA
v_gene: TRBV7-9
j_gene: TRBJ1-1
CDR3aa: CASSLGTRAGKNTEAFF
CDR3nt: TGTGCCAGCAGCTTAGGAACTAGGGCAGGGAAGAACACTGAAGCTTTCTTT

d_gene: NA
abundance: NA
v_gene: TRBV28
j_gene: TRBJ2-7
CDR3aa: CASSLGISYEQYF
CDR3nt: TGTGCCAGCAGTTTAGGCATATCCTACGAGCAGTACTTC

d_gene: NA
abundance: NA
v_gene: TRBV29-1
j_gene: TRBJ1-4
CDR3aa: CSVARPNEKLFF
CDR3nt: TGCAGCGTTGCCAGGCCTAATGAAAAACTGTTTTTT

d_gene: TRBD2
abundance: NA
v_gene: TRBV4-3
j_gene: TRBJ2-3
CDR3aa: CASSSQPLATTDTQYF
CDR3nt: TGCGCCAGCAGCTCTCAACCACTAGCGACCACAGATACGCAGTATTTT

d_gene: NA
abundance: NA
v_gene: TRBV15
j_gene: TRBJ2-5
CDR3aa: CATSRDVIGNRETQYF
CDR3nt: TGTGCCACCAGCAGAGATGTTATAGGGAACCGGGAGACCCAGTACTTC

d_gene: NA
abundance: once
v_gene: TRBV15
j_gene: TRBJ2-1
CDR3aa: CATSRDSRYNEQFF
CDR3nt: TGTGCCACCAGCAGAGATTCCCGATACAATGAGCAGTTCTTC

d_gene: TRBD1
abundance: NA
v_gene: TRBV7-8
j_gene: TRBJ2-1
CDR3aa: CASSSKPGQGANEQFF
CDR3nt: TGTGCCAGCAGCTCGAAGCCGGGACAGGGGGCTAATGAGCAGTTCTTC

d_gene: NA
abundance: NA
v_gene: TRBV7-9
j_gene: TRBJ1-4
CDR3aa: CASSLERMDFEKLFF
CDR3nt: TGTGCCAGCAGCTTAGAGCGGATGGACTTCGAGAAACTGTTTTTT

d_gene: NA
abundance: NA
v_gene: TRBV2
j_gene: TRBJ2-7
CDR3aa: CASSVEDSPYEQYF
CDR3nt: TGTGCCAGCAGTGTCGAGGACAGTCCCTACGAGCAGTACTTC

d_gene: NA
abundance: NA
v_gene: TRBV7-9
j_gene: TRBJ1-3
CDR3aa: CASSPPLRGYSGNTIYF
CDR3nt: TGTGCCAGCAGCCCTCCTTTGAGGGGCTACTCTGGAAACACCATATATTTT

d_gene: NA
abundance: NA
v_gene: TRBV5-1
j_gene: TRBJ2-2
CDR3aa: CASNTLKPDGELFF
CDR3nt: TGCGCCAGCAACACGTTAAAGCCGGACGGGGAGCTGTTTTTT

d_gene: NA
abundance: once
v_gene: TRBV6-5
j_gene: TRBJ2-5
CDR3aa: CASSYRTAASQETQYF
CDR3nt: TGTGCCAGCAGTTACCGGACAGCCGCATCGCAAGAGACCCAGTACTTC

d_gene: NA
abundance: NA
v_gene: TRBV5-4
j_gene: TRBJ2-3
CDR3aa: CASSLAQQSTDTQYF
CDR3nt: TGTGCCAGCAGCTTGGCTCAACAGAGCACAGATACGCAGTATTTT

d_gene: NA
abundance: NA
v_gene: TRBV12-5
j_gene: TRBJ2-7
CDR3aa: CASGLSGGYEQYF
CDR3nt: TGTGCTAGTGGTTTATCGGGTGGCTACGAGCAGTACTTC

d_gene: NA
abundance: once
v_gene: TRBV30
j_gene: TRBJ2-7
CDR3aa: CAWSVSGWEQYF
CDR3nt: TGTGCCTGGAGTGTCTCCGGGTGGGAGCAGTACTTC

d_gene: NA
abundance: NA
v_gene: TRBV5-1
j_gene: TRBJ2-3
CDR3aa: CASSLVGRPHPDTQYF
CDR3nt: TGCGCCAGCAGCTTGGTCGGGCGACCCCATCCAGATACGCAGTATTTT

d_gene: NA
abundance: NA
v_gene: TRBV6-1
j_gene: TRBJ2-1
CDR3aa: CARQESSYNEQFF
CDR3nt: TGTGCCAGACAGGAGAGCTCCTACAATGAGCAGTTCTTC

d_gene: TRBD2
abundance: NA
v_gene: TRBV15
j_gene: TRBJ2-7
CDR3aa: CATKGEREAYEQYF
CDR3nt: TGTGCCACCAAGGGCGAGCGGGAGGCCTACGAGCAGTACTTC

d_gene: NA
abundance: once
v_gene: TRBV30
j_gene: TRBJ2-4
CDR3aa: CAWSVLGGAKNIQYF
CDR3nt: TGTGCCTGGAGTGTACTTGGGGGAGCCAAAAACATTCAGTACTTC

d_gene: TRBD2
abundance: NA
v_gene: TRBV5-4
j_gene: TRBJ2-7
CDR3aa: CASSLVSSGGYEQYF
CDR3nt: TGTGCCAGCAGCTTGGTGTCTAGCGGGGGCTACGAGCAGTACTTC

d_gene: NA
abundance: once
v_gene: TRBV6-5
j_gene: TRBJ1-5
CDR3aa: CASSYGLGYQPQHF
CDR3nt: TGTGCCAGCAGTTACGGCTTAGGGTATCAGCCCCAGCATTTT